This T cell receptor (beta chain) is drawn from a study of shared clonotypes between healthy human individuals (dated by TCRdb to the early 2020s). The study in broad terms: A couple of women and a few men aged 18 to 49 years were included in the cohort. To increase sequencing depth and limit assay-specific biases, different laboratories used diverse techniques to prepare libraries and sequence TCR repertoires. Between about 0.8 and 9 billion PBMCs per donor were obtained by leukapheresis. To estimate repertoire size and how much clonotypes are shared between individuals, the study performed deep sequencing of blood TCR repertoires from about five healthy adults. For each donor, CD4 naive and CD4 memory were each run on three plates, CD8 naive on two plates, and CD8 memory on one plate. General study outcomes and caveats: Naive subsets generally had larger estimated clonotype richness than memory subsets did. Sharing across four donors was observed for about 5% of naive CD4, 3.5% of naive CD8, over 2% of memory CD4, and 0.4% of memory CD8 clonotypes. Clonotypes shared by all four sorted-subset donors showed higher generation probabilities than non-shared clonotypes. Even with the large sequencing depth, rarefaction of the sorted-subset datasets indicated that sequencing was incomplete. Because the study included only a small number of donors, the genetic and exposure-history diversity represented was limited. Sampling was restricted to blood, and TCR repertoires in tissue are likely to differ from TCR repertoires in blood. Pairwise subsampling led to the expectation that sequencing depth would affect the degree of clonotype sharing among donors.

Points on this clone: Which antigen it targets is not known. Base qualities are not at hand, and no much larger clone is one base apart.

TCR CDR3 regions were amplified from genomic DNA by multiplex PCR using the deep immunoSEQ assay. Extracted genomic DNA from each cell subset was spread evenly across all wells of several immunoSEQ 96-well plates, with each plate serving as a replicate. For sorted subsets, 200 ng of genomic DNA, equivalent to 25,000 to 35,000 T cell genomes, went into each replicate PCR. Purified libraries were quantified with a Qubit 3.0 fluorometer, sized on a Bioanalyzer 2100, and re-quantified with the KAPA Library Quantification kit. Every immunoSEQ 96-well plate was sequenced on a dedicated single-read 150-cycle Illumina NextSeq 550 flow cell. In the original analysis: Because only junctional sequences without quality scores were contained in the immunoSEQ output, filtering matching that applied to full-length reads could not be performed. Sequences were annotated with PyIR, a Python wrapper for IgBLAST v1.9, using IMGT germline references to assign V/J genes and CDR3. Reads were removed for weak V/J assignments (E-value above 1e-6), missing CDR3, stop codons, out-of-frame junctions, or ambiguous translated residues. V3J clonotypes were defined as sequences sharing an identical inferred V gene, J gene, and CDR3 amino acid sequence. Percentage overlap between repertoires was computed as shared unique clonotypes divided by the size of the smaller repertoire. Repertoire richness was assessed with RTK rarefaction, the Chao1 estimator, and Recon v2.1 estimates of unobserved clonotypes. Generation probabilities were computed with OLGA for all TCRbeta clonotypes obtained by the gDNA method from several donors. The clones in this table, taken by TCRdb from immuneACCESS, are in-frame only. Not every clone is retained; where verified, under half of the shortfall comes from an unresolved V gene, and the cause of the rest is unknown. Clonal size and the V and J genes are those of that table, whereas D and trimming came from the DNA. The sample table lists about 1,800,000 clones, approximately 94% of them with a count of one. Of the sample, 0.95% to 1.5% falls within the top ten clones.

For the CD8 naive samples, CD45RO-negative cells were positively selected for CCR7, yielding a CD45RA+CCR7+ population from which TemRA cells were excluded. Donors were healthy HIV-negative adults with no recently reported acute infections or vaccinations. Every donor was a Caucasian adult living in Nashville, Tennessee, USA. Blood was collected by leukapheresis, and PBMCs were isolated by Ficoll-Histopaque density gradient centrifugation and then cryopreserved in liquid nitrogen vapor phase. Analytical flow cytometry was used to check the purity and quantity of every magnetically sorted T cell population. Each sorted fraction had its genomic DNA isolated and then quantified by UV absorbance on a Nanodrop 2000c. V is clipped by 5 bases and J by 1 base, and the sequence between their germline boundaries is 21 bases long. The CDR1 and CDR2 encoded by the germline V gene (reference sequence) are MNHEY and SMNVEV. There are 18 amino acids in the CDR3, from cysteine to phenylalanine inclusive. CDR3 DNA only is kept here, 54 bases in frame from base 1.

Sequenced sample: naive CD8+ T cells sorted from blood. The cell subset or site label of this sample denotes: CD45RA+CCR7+. The rearranged chain carries TRBV27 and TRBJ2-4; D gene: possibly TRBD2, on 6 matching bases. This sequence originates from a man younger than 35 in good health. CDR3 sequence: CASSHQEVGGSAKNIQYF. The sequenced DNA is TGTGCCAGCAGTCACCAGGAAGTGGGGGGATCGGCCAAAAACATTCAGTACTTC.